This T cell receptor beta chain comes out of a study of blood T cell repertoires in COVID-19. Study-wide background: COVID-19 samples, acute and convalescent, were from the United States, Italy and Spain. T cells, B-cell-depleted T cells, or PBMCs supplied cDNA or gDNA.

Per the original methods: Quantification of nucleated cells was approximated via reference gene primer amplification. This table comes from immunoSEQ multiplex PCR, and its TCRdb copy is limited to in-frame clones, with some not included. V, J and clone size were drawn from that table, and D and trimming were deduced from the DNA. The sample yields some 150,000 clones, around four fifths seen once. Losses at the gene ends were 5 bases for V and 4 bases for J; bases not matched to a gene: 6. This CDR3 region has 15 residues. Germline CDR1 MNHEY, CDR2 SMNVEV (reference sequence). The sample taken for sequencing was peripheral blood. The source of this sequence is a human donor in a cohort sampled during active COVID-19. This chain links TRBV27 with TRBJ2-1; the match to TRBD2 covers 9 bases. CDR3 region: CASSGEREDYNEQFF. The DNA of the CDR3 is TGTGCCAGCAGTGGTGAGCGGGAGGATTACAATGAGCAGTTCTTC.